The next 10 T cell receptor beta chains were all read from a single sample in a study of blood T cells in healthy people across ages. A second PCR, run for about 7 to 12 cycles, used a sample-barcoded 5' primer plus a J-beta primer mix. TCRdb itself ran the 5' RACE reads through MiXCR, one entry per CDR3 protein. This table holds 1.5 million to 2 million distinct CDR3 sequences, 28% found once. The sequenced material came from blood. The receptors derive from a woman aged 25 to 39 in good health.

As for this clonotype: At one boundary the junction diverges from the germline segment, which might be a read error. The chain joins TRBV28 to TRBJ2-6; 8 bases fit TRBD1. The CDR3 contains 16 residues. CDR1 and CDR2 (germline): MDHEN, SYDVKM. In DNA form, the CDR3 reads TGTGCCAGCAGTCCGGGACAGGTCTCTGGGGCCAGCGTCTTGACTTTC. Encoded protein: CASSPGQVSGASVLTF. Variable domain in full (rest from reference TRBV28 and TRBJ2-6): DVKVTQSSRYLVKRTGEKVFLECVQDMDHENMFWYRQDPGLGLRLIYFSYDVKMKEKGDIPEGYSVSREKKERFSLILESASTNQTSMYLCASSPGQVSGASVLTFGAGSRLTVL.

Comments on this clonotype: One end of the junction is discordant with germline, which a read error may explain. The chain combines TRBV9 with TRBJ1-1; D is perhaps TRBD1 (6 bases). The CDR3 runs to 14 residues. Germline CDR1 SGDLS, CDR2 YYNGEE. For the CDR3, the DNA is TGTGCCGGCAGCGTAGGGGTGGGGGCCACTGAAGCTTTCTTT. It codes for CAGSVGVGATEAFF.

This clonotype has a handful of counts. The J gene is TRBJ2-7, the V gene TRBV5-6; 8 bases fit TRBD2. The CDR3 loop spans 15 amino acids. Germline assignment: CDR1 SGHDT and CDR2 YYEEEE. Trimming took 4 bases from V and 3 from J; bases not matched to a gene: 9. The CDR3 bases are TGTGCCAGCAGCAGTACTAGCGGCCATTTCTACGAGCAGTACTTC. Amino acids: CASSSTSGHFYEQYF.

The DNA for the CDR3 is TGTGCCTGGGTGGAGTGGTTCGGGGCTTTCTTT. As protein: CAWVEWFGAFF. V and J are TRBV30 and TRBJ1-1; D ambiguous. CDR1 and CDR2 (germline): GTSNPN, SVGIG (reference sequence). The CDR3 sequence is 11 residues long. Trimming took 5 bases from V and 11 from J, leaving 15 bases between them.

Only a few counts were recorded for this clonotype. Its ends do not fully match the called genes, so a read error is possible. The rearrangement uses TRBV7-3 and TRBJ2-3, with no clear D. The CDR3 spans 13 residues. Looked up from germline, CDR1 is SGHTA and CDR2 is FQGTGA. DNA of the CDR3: TGTACCAGCAGCTTATATCCAGATCGCTCGCAGTATTTT. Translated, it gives CTSSLYPDRSQYF.

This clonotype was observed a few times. The CDR3 DNA reads as TGTGCCAGCAGTGCTGCGGCGGGGGGGCCCCACAATGAGCAGTTCTTC. It yields the protein CASSAAAGGPHNEQFF. The rearrangement joins TRBV6-4 to TRBJ2-1, with 9 bases matching TRBD2. Germline-derived CDR1 and CDR2 are MRHNA and SNTAGT. The CDR3 contains 16 residues. Germline trimming cut 4 bases from V and 5 bases from J; bases unmatched to any gene: 9.

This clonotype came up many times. The CDR3 reads CASSHGQFGDTGELFF. The CDR3 coding sequence is TGCGCCAGCAGCCACGGGCAGTTCGGGGACACCGGGGAGCTGTTTTTT. V gene TRBV4-1 combines with J gene TRBJ2-2; perhaps TRBD2 as D (5 bases). V lost 3 bases and J lost 3, with 14 bases in between. The CDR3 loop spans 16 amino acids. In germline, CDR1 is MGHRA, CDR2 YSYEKL.

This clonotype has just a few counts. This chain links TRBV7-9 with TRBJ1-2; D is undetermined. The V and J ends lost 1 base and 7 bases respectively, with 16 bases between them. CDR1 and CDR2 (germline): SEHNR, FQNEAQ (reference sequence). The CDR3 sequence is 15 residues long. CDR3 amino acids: CASSLGAPESAGYTF. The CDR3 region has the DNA TGTGCCAGCAGCTTAGGCGCTCCGGAAAGTGCTGGCTACACCTTC.

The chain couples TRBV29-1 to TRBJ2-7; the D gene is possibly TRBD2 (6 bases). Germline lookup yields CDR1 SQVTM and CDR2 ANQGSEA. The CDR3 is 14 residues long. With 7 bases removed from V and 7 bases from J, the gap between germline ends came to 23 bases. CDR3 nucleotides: TGCAGCGCTGACCTCGCGGGGTCCTACAATGAGCAGTACTTC. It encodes CSADLAGSYNEQYF.

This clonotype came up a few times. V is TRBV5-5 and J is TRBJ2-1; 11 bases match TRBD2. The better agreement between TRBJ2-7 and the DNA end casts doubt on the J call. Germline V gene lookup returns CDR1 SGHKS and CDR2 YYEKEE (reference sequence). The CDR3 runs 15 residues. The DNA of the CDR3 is TGTGCCAGCAGTTCCGGGACTAGCGGATACAATGAGCAGTACTTC. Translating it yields CASSSGTSGYNEQYF.